This TCR beta chain was documented in a study of T cell repertoires in cytomegalovirus infection. Background on the study: Shared public TCR beta signatures pointed to both CMV infection and a matching HLA type.

The table lists this clonotype with many counts. Its antigen is as yet unknown. TCRdb re-called the reads with MiXCR, one entry per CDR3 protein. The sample has 450,000 to 650,000 distinct CDR3 sequences, around a quarter seen once. With V trimmed by 6 bases and J by 3 bases, 10 bases remained unmatched. The CDR3 extends over 16 amino acids. Looked up from germline, CDR1 is SGHTA and CDR2 is FQGNSA. Notes on the study in general: Clonotype analysis showed dominance of the ex vivo response by HLA-C-restricted CMV-specific TCR beta clonotypes. Cumulative frequency (of public TCR beta family members) identified carriers of CMV plus the relevant HLA.

The sequencing input was PBMCs. This clonotype was sampled from a human donor in good health (CMV status not recorded). Some clones in this sample may be carry-over from other donors' samples. V gene TRBV7-2 combines with J gene TRBJ2-7, with TRBD2 matching 11 bases. The CDR3 sequence: CASSLTSSGGIYEQYV. The CDR3 DNA reads as TGTGCCAGCAGTTTAACATCTAGCGGGGGGATCTACGAGCAGTACGTC.